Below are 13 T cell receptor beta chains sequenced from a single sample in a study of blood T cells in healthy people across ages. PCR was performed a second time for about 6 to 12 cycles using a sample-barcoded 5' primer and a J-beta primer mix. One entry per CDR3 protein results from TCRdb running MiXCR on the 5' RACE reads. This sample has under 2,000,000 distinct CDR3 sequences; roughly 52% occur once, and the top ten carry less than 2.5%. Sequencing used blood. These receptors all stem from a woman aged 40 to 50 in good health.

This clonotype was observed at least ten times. The CDR3 DNA reads as TGCAGCGTTAAAGCCGGGACAGGGTCCTACGAGCAGTACTTC. It encodes CSVKAGTGSYEQYF. The gene calls are TRBV29-1 and TRBJ2-7; 9 bases fit TRBD1. CDR3 length: 14 residues. Germline V gives CDR1 SQVTM, CDR2 ANQGSEA. The V and J ends lost 5 bases and 1 base, in that order; junction bases with no gene match: 6.

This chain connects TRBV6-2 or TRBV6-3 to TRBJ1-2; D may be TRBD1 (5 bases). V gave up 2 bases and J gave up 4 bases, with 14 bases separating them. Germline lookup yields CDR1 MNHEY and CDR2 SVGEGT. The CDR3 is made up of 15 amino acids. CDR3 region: CASSYVPGRGYGYTF. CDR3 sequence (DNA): TGTGCCAGCAGTTACGTGCCAGGGCGCGGCTATGGCTACACCTTC.

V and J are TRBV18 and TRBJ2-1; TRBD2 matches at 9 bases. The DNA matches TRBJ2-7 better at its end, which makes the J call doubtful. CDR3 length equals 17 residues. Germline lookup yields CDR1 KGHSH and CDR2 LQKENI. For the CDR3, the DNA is TGTGCCAGCTCACCGAGCGGGGGGCTCAATTCCTACAATGAGCAGTACTTC. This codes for CASSPSGGLNSYNEQYF.

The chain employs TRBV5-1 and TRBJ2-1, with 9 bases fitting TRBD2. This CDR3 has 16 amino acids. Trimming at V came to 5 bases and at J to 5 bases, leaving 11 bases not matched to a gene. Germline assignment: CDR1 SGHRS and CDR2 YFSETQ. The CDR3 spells CASRPEIAGAHNEQFF. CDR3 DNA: TGCGCCAGCAGACCCGAAATAGCGGGGGCCCACAATGAGCAGTTCTTC.

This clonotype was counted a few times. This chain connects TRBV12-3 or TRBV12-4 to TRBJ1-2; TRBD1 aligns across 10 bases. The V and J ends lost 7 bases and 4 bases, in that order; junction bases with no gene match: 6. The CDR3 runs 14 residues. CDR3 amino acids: CASKMGTGVYGYTF. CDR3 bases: TGTGCCAGCAAGATGGGGACAGGGGTCTATGGCTACACCTTC.

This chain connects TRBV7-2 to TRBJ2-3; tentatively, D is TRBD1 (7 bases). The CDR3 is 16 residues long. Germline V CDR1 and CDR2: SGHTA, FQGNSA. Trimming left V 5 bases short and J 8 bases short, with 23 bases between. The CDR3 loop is CASSQEGAGFGGTQYF. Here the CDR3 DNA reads TGTGCCAGCAGCCAGGAGGGGGCAGGGTTTGGGGGTACGCAGTATTTT.

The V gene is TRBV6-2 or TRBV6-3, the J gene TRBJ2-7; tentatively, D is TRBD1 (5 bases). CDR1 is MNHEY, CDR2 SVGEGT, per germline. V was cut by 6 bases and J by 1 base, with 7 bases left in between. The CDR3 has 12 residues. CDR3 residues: CASRRQSYEQYF. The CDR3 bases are TGTGCCAGCAGGCGACAGTCCTACGAGCAGTACTTC.

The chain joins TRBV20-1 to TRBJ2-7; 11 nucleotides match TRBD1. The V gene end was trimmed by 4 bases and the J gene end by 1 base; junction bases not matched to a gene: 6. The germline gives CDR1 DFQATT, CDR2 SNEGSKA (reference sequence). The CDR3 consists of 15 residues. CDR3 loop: CSATRDRGLSYEQYF. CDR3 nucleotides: TGCAGTGCTACCCGGGACAGGGGGTTATCCTACGAGCAGTACTTC.

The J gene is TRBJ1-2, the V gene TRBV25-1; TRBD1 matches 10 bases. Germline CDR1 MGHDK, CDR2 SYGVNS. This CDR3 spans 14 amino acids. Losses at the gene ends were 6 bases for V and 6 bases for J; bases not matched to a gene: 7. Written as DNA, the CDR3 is TGTGCCAGCAGCGACAGGGGGCGGTCGGATGGCTACACCTTC. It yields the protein CASSDRGRSDGYTF.

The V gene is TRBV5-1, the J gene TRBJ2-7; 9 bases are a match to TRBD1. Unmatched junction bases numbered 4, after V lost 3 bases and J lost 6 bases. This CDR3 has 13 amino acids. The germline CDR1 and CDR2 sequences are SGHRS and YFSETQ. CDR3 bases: TGCGCCAGCAGCTGGACAGGGGACTCCGAGCAGTACTTC. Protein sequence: CASSWTGDSEQYF.

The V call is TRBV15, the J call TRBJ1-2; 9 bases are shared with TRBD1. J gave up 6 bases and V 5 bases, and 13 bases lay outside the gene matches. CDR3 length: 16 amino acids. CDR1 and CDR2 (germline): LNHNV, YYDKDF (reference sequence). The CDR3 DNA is TGTGCCACCAGCGTAGGCGCCGGGACAGGGTGGGATGGCTACACCTTC. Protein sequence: CATSVGAGTGWDGYTF.

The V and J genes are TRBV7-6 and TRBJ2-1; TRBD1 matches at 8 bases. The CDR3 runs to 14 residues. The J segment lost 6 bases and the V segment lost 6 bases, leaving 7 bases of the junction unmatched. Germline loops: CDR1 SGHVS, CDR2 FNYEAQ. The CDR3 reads CASSAGQGGNEQFF. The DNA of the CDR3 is TGTGCCAGCAGTGCCGGACAGGGAGGCAATGAGCAGTTCTTC.

CDR3 region: CASSQAEGATQYF. The CDR3 DNA reads TGCGCCAGCAGCCAAGCGGAGGGGGCTACGCAGTATTTT. J is TRBJ2-3 and V is TRBV4-3, with D possibly matching TRBD1 (7 bases). CDR3 length: 13 amino acids. CDR1 is LGHNA and CDR2 is YSLEER in the germline V gene. The V and J ends lost 1 base and 8 bases respectively, with 10 bases between them.